In this sample, the clone carrying this T cell receptor beta chain turned up many times. Deletions cut 1 base from V and 6 bases from J, with 11 bases between. The germline gives CDR1 KGHDR, CDR2 SFDVKD. This CDR3 is 15 amino acids long. The data are from a study of patients and donors after allogeneic stem cell transplantation. TCRdb redid the calling of the RT-PCR reads with MiXCR, one entry per CDR3 protein. This table has roughly 250,000 distinct CDR3 sequences, roughly 15% appearing once. This chain joins TRBV24-1 and TRBJ2-2, with unresolved D. This sequence was found in a human donor who was either an allogeneic HSCT recipient or a stem cell or donor lymphocyte infusion donor (not recorded which). It is not recorded whose cells these are; they may come from a transplant donor. Sequenced input: blood, either unsorted or a sorted T cell fraction (not recorded which). This CDR3 is CATSDFGVAAGELFF. CDR3 nucleotide sequence: TGTGCCACCAGTGATTTTGGGGTGGCGGCCGGGGAGCTGTTTTTT.